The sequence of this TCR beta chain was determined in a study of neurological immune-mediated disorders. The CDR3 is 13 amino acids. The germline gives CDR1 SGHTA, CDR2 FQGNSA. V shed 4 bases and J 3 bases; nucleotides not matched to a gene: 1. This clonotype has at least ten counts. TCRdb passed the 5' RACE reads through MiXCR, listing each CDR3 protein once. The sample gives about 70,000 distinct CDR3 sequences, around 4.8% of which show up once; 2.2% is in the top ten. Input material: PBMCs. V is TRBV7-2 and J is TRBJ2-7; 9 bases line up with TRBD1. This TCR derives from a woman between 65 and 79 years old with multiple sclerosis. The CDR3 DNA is TGTGCCAGCAGCTCGACAGGGGGCTACGAGCAGTACTTC. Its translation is CASSSTGGYEQYF. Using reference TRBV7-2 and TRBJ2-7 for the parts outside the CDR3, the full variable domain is GAGVSQSPSNKVTEKGKDVELRCDPISGHTALYWYRQSLGQGLEFLIYFQGNSAPDKSGLPSDRFSAERTGGSVSTLTIQRTQQEDSAVYLCASSSTGGYEQYFGPGTRLTVT.